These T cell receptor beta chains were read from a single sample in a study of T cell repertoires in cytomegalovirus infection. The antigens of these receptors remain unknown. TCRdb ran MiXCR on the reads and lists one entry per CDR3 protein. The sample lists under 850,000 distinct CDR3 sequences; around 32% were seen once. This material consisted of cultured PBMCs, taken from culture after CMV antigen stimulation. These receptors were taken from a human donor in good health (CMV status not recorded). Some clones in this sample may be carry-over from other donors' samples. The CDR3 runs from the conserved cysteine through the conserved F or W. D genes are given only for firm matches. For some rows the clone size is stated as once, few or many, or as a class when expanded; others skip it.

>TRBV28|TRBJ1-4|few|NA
CASSLFGSSTNEKLFF
TGTGCCAGCAGTTTATTCGGGTCGTCGACTAATGAAAAACTGTTTTTT
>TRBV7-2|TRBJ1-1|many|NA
CASSYPGRSNTEAFF
TGTGCCAGCAGCTACCCGGGACGGTCGAACACTGAAGCTTTCTTT
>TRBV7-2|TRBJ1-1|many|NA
CASSPAPSSGAFF
TGTGCCAGCAGCCCAGCCCCGTCGTCGGGCGCTTTCTTT
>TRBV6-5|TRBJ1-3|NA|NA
CASKQGSGNTIYF
TGTGCCAGCAAGCAGGGATCTGGAAACACCATATATTTT
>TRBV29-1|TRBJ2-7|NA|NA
CSALWQLGDEQYF
NA
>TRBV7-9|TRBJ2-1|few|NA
CASSLIPGSEQFF
TGTGCCAGCAGTCTTATTCCCGGGTCTGAGCAGTTCTTC
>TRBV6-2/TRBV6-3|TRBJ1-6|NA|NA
CASSYGGADSPLHF
TGTGCCAGCAGTTACGGGGGCGCGGATTCACCCCTCCACTTT
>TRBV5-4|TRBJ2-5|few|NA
CASSSLGWGKETQYF
TGTGCCAGCAGCTCCCTCGGTTGGGGGAAAGAGACCCAGTACTTC
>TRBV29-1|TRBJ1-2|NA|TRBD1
CSVLQGAGGYTF
TGCAGCGTCCTACAGGGGGCAGGTGGCTACACCTTC
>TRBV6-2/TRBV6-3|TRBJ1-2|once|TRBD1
CASRARPQGDYGYTF
TGTGCCAGCAGAGCGAGGCCCCAGGGGGACTATGGCTACACCTTC
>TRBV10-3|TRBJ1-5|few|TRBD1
CAIATGEMDNSNQPQHF
TGTGCCATAGCGACAGGGGAGATGGATAATAGCAATCAGCCCCAGCATTTT
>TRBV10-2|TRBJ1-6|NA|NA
CASRNNSPLHF
TGCGCCAGCAGAAATAATTCACCCCTCCACTTT
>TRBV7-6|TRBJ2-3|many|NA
CASSLGSPTDTQYF
TGTGCCAGCAGCTTAGGATCCCCCACAGATACGCAGTATTTT
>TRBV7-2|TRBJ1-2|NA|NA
CASTYSGGGYTF
TGTGCCAGCACCTACTCTGGCGGGGGCTACACCTTC
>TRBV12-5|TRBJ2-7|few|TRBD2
CASGSGLAVYEQYF
TGTGCTAGTGGTTCGGGACTAGCGGTCTACGAGCAGTACTTC
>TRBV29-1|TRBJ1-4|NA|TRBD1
CSVLDRGGLFF
TGCAGCGTCCTGGACAGGGGGGGACTGTTTTTT
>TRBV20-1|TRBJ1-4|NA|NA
CSARDRGEEKLFF
TGCAGTGCTAGAGATCGGGGGGAGGAAAAACTGTTTTTT
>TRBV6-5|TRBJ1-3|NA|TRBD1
CASSTTGQGIENTIYF
TGTGCCAGCAGTACGACGGGACAGGGAATAGAAAACACCATATATTTT
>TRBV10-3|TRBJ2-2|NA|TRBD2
CAISQLAGVEYGELFF
TGTGCCATCAGCCAACTAGCGGGAGTTGAGTACGGGGAGCTGTTTTTT
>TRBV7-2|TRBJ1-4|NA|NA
CASSLWPATNEKLFF
TGTGCCAGCAGCTTATGGCCTGCAACTAATGAAAAACTGTTTTTT
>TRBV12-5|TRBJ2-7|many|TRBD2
CASGLVRSGRLDEQYF
TGTGCTAGTGGTTTGGTACGGAGCGGGAGGCTCGACGAGCAGTACTTC
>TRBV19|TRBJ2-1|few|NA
CASSIDGYNEQFF
TGTGCCAGTAGTATAGATGGGTACAATGAGCAGTTCTTC
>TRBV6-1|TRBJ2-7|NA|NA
CASKRQTLLYEQYF
TGTGCCAGCAAGAGACAGACCCTTCTCTACGAGCAGTACTTC
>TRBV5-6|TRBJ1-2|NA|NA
CASSLVALGGYGYTF
TGTGCCAGCAGCTTGGTTGCCCTCGGAGGTTATGGCTACACCTTC
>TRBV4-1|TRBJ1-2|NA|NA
CASSQSYGVSYTF
TGCGCCAGCAGCCAATCTTACGGGGTCAGCTACACCTTC
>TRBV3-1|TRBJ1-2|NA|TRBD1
CASSPGTGSDYTF
TGTGCCAGCAGCCCCGGGACAGGTTCTGACTACACCTTC
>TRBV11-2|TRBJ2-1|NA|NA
CASSAYMGLEQFF
TGTGCCAGCAGCGCTTACATGGGTCTAGAGCAGTTCTTC
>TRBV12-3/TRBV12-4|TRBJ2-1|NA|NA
CASGQVNEQFF
TGTGCCAGCGGCCAGGTTAATGAGCAGTTCTTC
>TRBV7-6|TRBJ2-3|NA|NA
CASSDPLPGLGTDTQYF
TGTGCCAGCAGCGATCCCCTCCCGGGACTCGGCACAGATACGCAGTATTTT